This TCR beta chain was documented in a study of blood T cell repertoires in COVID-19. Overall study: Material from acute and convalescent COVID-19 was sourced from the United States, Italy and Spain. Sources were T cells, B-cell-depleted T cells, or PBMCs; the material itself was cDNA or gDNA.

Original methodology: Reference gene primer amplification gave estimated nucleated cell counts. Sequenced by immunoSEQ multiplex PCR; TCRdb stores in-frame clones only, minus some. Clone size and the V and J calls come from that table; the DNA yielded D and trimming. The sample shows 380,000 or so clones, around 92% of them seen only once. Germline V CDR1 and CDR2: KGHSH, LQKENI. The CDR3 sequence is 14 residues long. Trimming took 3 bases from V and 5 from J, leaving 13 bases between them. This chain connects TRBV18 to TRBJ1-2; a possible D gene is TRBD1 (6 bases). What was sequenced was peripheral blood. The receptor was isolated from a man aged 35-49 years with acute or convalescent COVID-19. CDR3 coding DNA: TGTGCCAGCTCACCTACCCCGGACAGATATGGCTACACCTTC. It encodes CASSPTPDRYGYTF. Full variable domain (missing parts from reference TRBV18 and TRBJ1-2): NAGVMQNPRHLVRRRGQEARLRCSPMKGHSHVYWYRQLPEEGLKFMVYLQKENIIDESGMPKERFSAEFPKEGPSILRIQQVVRGDSAAYFCASSPTPDRYGYTFGSGTRLTVV.